This T cell receptor (beta chain) was found in a study of blood T cell repertoires in COVID-19. Across the whole study: T cells, B-cell-depleted T cells, or PBMCs supplied cDNA or gDNA.

Profiled with immunoSEQ multiplex PCR; TCRdb holds only in-frame clones, not every one. This sample carries 35,000 to 50,000 clones, just over 85% of them seen once, and the ten largest clones take 7% to 9%. J was trimmed by 7 bases and V by 4 bases; bases with no gene match: 5. CDR1 and CDR2 from the germline V gene are SGHNT and YYREEE (reference sequence). CDR3 length equals 13 residues. This clone appeared once. Material: peripheral blood. The sequence was collected from a man in his sixties with active COVID-19. The rearrangement links TRBV5-4 to TRBJ2-5; 9 nucleotides agree with TRBD1. The CDR3 sequence is CASSPGQGGTQYF. CDR3 nucleotides: TGTGCCAGCAGCCCGGGACAGGGTGGGACCCAGTACTTC.